Below, one T cell receptor beta chain is given with its context. In germline, CDR1 is SGHVS, CDR2 FQNEAQ. This CDR3 is built from 12 residues. Trimming pared 2 bases from V and 8 bases from J, leaving 8 bases between. In the original analysis: Amplified reference gene primers provided the basis for estimating nucleated cell counts. Clones were sequenced by immunoSEQ multiplex PCR, and TCRdb holds only the in-frame ones, with some missing. The V and J calls and the clone size are those of that table, but D and trimming were determined from the DNA. The top ten clones hold 1% of a sample with 310,000 or so clones, 87% of them seen once. These data are taken from a study of blood T cell repertoires in COVID-19. Study summary: Collection of acute and convalescent COVID-19 samples took place in the United States, Italy and Spain. PBMCs, B-cell-depleted T cells, or T cells were the source of the cDNA or gDNA that made up the material.

The chain links TRBV7-8 to TRBJ2-3; D not resolved. The sample consisted of peripheral blood. The source is a man aged 50 to 60 with active or convalescent COVID-19. Written as DNA, the CDR3 is TGTGCCAGCAGCTTATCCGGTGGTACGCAGTATTTT. This sequence encodes CASSLSGGTQYF.